The 9 T cell receptor beta chains reported below all come from one sample, sequenced in a study of blood T cell repertoires in COVID-19. Produced via immunoSEQ multiplex PCR; TCRdb's table is partial and in-frame only. The sample includes 200,000 to 300,000 clones, roughly four fifths of them seen just once. The sample consisted of peripheral blood. The receptors stem from a woman between 18 and 29 years old with acute or convalescent COVID-19.

This chain connects TRBV5-1 to TRBJ2-2, with TRBD1 matching 9 bases. V lost 0 bases to trimming and J lost 3 bases; unmatched junction nucleotides: 3. The CDR3 has 16 amino acids. Germline values: CDR1 SGHRS, CDR2 YFSETQ. CDR3: CASSLAYRGHTGELFF. Written as DNA, the CDR3 is TGCGCCAGCAGCTTGGCCTACAGGGGGCACACCGGGGAGCTGTTTTTT.

V and J are TRBV18 and TRBJ2-7; 8 nucleotides align to TRBD1. The CDR3 loop spans 14 amino acids. V dropped 3 bases and J dropped 3; count of bases not matched to a gene: 4. The germline CDR1 and CDR2 sequences are KGHSH and LQKENI. The CDR3: CASSPGTGLYEQYF. The CDR3 nucleotides read TGTGCCAGCTCACCCGGGACAGGTCTCTACGAGCAGTACTTC.

This clone was counted only a few times. The chain carries TRBV6-5 and TRBJ1-6; maybe TRBD1 (5 bases). This CDR3 comprises 15 residues. Trimming removed 7 bases from V and 10 bases from J, with 20 bases in between. Germline V gene data show CDR1 as MNHEY and CDR2 as SVGAGI. CDR3 loop: CASTQLWGVRSPLHF. The DNA for the CDR3 is TGTGCCAGCACCCAGTTATGGGGCGTGAGATCACCCCTCCACTTT.

The genes are TRBV7-3 and TRBJ2-1; TRBD2 aligns across 10 bases. Germline CDR1 and CDR2: SGHTA and FQGTGA. CDR3 length: 15 residues. J was trimmed by 6 bases and V by 2 bases; bases with no gene match: 4. The DNA of the CDR3 is TGTGCCAGCAGCTTACTACTAGCGGGGATCAATGAGCAGTTCTTC. This encodes CASSLLLAGINEQFF.

This clone has just one count. V usage is TRBV4-1 and J usage is TRBJ1-1, with a possible D match to TRBD1 (6 bases). The CDR3 runs 17 residues. Germline lookup yields CDR1 MGHRA and CDR2 YSYEKL. V was clipped by 0 bases and J by 1 base, with 15 bases between them. The CDR3: CASSQDFYATGNTEAFF. CDR3 bases: TGCGCCAGCAGCCAAGACTTCTACGCGACAGGGAACACTGAAGCTTTCTTT.

Written as DNA, the CDR3 is TGTGCCAGCAGTCTAGACAGGGGGCGTGAGCAGTACTTC. Translation gives CASSLDRGREQYF. V and J are TRBV2 and TRBJ2-7; 10 bases agree with TRBD1. The trim removed 5 bases at V and 7 bases at J, leaving 5 bases unmatched. The CDR3 has 13 amino acids. Per the germline V gene, CDR1 is SNHLY and CDR2 is FYNNEI. Drawing the rest from reference TRBV2 and TRBJ2-7, the complete variable domain is EPEVTQTPSHQVTQMGQEVILRCVPISNHLYFYWYRQILGQKVEFLVSFYNNEISEKSEIFDDQFSVERPDGSNFTLKIRSTKLEDSAMYFCASSLDRGREQYFGPGTRLTVT.

This sequence joins TRBV7-8 and TRBJ2-7; 7 positions agree with TRBD2. V shed 5 bases, J shed 3 bases, and the junction held 7 bases outside the gene matches. The length of the CDR3 is 14 residues. The germline gives CDR1 SGHVS, CDR2 FQNEAQ. CDR3 region: CASSVRLADYEQYF. The CDR3 DNA reads as TGTGCCAGCAGCGTCCGACTAGCAGACTACGAGCAGTACTTC.

This rearrangement joins TRBV27 to TRBJ2-3; D gene ambiguous. CDR3 length: 13 residues. V lost 5 bases and J lost 2, with 8 bases in between. Germline CDR1 is MNHEY and CDR2 is SMNVEV (reference sequence). CDR3 residues: CASSPFPTDTQYF. As DNA, the CDR3 is TGTGCCAGCAGTCCATTCCCCACAGATACGCAGTATTTT.

The genes are TRBV6-5 and TRBJ1-1, with 10 positions matching TRBD1. After removal of 6 bases from V and 2 bases from J, the junction contained 3 bases not matched to a gene. The CDR3 covers 14 residues. The germline V gene encodes CDR1 MNHEY and CDR2 SVGAGI. The CDR3 is CASSGQGGNTEAFF. DNA of the CDR3: TGTGCCAGCAGCGGACAGGGGGGTAACACTGAAGCTTTCTTT.